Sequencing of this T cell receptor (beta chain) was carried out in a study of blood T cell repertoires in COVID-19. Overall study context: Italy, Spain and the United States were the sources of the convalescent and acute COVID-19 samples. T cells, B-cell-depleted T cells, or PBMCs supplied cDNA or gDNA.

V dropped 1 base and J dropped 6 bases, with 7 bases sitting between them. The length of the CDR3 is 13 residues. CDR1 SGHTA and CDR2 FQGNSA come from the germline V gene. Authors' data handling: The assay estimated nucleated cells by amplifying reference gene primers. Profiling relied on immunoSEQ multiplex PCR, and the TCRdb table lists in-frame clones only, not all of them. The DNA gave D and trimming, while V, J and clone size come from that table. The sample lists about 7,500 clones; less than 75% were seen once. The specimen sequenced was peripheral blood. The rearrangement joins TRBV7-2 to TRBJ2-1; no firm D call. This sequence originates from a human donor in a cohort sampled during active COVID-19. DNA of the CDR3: TGTGCCAGCAGCTTAGAGTCGAGCAATGAGCAGTTCTTC. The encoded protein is CASSLESSNEQFF.